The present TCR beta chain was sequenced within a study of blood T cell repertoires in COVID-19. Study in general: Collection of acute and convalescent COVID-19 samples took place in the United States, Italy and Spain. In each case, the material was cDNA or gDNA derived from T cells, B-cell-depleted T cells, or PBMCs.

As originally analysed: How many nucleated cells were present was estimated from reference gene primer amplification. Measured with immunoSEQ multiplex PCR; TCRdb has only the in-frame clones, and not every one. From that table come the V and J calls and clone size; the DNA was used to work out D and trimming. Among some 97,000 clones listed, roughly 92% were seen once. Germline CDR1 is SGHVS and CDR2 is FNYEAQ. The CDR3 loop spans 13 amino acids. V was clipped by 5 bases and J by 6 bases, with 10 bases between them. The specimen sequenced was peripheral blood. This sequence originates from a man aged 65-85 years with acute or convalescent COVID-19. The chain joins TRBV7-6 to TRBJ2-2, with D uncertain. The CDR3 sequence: CASSLQVSGELFF. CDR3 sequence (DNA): TGTGCCAGCAGCCTTCAGGTTTCCGGGGAGCTGTTTTTT.